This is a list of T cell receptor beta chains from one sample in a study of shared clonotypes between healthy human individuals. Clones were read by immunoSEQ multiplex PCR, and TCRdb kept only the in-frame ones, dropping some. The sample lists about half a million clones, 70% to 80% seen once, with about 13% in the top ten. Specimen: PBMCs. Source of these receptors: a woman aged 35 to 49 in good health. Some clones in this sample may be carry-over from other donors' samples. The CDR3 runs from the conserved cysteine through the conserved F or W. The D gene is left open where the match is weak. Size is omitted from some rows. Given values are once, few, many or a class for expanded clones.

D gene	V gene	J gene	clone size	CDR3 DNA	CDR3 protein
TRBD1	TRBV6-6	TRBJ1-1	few	TGTGCCAGCAGTTACCCGGGACAGGGATTCGCTGAAGCTTTCTTT	CASSYPGQGFAEAFF
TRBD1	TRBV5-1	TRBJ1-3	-	TGCGCCAGCAGCTCGAACAGGGGGCAAGGAAACACCATATATTTT	CASSSNRGQGNTIYF
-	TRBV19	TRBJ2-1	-	TGTGCCAGTAGTATAGCGGGGACGAACAATGAGCAGTTCTTC	CASSIAGTNNEQFF
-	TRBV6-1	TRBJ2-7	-	TGTGCCAGCAGGGGGACAGCGGGTGGCCACGAGCAGTACTTC	CASRGTAGGHEQYF
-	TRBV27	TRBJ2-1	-	TGTGCCAGCAGTTCCCTTTGGGGCACCATAGGGTCCTACAATGAGCAGTTCTTC	CASSSLWGTIGSYNEQFF
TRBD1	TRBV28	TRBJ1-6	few	TGTGCCAGCAGTAAAGACAGGGGGCTAAGTAATTCACCCCTCCACTTT	CASSKDRGLSNSPLHF
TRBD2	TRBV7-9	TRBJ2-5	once	TGTGCCAGCAGCCTCAGGACTAGCGGGAGGGCCTGGGAGACCCAGTACTTC	CASSLRTSGRAWETQYF
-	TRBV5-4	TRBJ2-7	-	TGTGCCAGCGGCGCGTCTCGGGGGGCAGACCGCGGCGAGCAGTACTTC	CASGASRGADRGEQYF
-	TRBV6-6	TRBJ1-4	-	TGTGCCAGCAGTTACCTTCAAAGGGATGAAAAACTGTTTTTT	CASSYLQRDEKLFF
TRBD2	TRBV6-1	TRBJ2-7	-	TGTGCCAGCAGTCCGGGGACTAGCAGCTACGAGCAGTACTTC	CASSPGTSSYEQYF
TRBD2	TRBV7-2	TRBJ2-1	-	TGTGCCAGCAGCCCTAGGGTAGCGGGACGAAATGAGCAGTTCTTC	CASSPRVAGRNEQFF
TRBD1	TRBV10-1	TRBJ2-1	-	TGCGCCAGCAAAAGACAGGGGCTTGAGCAGTTCTTC	CASKRQGLEQFF
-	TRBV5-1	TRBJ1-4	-	TGCGCCAGCAGCTTGGTGACGCAAAGCGATAATGAAAAACTGTTTTTT	CASSLVTQSDNEKLFF
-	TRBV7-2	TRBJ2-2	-	TGTGCCAGCAGCACTACAGGGACCCGTGGGACCGGGGAGCTGTTTTTT	CASSTTGTRGTGELFF
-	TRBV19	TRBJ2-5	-	TGTGCCAGTAGTATGATGGTCCAAGAGACCCAGTACTTC	CASSMMVQETQYF
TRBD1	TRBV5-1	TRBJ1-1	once	TGCGCCAGCAGCTTTGGACAGGACACTGAAGCTTTCTTT	CASSFGQDTEAFF
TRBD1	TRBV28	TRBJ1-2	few	TGTGCCAGCGGGGACAGGGGCTATGGCTACACCTTC	CASGDRGYGYTF
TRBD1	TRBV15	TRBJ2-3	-	TGTGCCACCAGCAGGACAGGGACGCTCACAGATACGCAGTATTTT	CATSRTGTLTDTQYF
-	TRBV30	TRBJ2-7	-	TGTGACGGAGGGGCGGGGATACCCTACGAGCAGTACTTC	CDGGAGIPYEQYF
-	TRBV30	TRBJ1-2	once	TGTGCCTGGAGTGGGGGAGACTATGGCTACACCTTC	CAWSGGDYGYTF
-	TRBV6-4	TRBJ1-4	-	TGTGCCAGCAGTGTTGGGGGGCGAAATGAAAAACTGTTTTTT	CASSVGGRNEKLFF
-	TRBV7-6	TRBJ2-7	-	TGTGCCAGCAGCTTAGTTATACAGTCCTACGAGCAGTACTTC	CASSLVIQSYEQYF
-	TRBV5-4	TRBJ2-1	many	TGTGCCAGCAGGCCCCAGGATGGGGAGCAGTTCTTC	CASRPQDGEQFF
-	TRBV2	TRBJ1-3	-	TGTGCCAGCAGTGAAGCATTTTCAGGACCCGACTCTGGAAACACCATATATTTT	CASSEAFSGPDSGNTIYF
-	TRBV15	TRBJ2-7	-	TGTGCCACCAGCAGAGGTGTAGGGTCAAGAAGGGAACACGAGCAGTACTTC	CATSRGVGSRREHEQYF
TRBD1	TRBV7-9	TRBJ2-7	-	TGTGCCAGCAGCTCCCGGGACAGGATCTCCGAGCAGTACTTC	CASSSRDRISEQYF
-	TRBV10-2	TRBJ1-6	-	TGCGCCAGCAGTGAGTCCCCCAGTTGGGGGTCTTCACCCCTCCACTTT	CASSESPSWGSSPLHF
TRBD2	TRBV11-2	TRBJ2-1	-	TGTGCCAGCCTCCGCACTAGCGGCACTTACAATGAGCAGTTCTTC	CASLRTSGTYNEQFF
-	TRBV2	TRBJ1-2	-	TGTGCCAGCAGAGCGGACGGTGTCTATGGCTACACCTTC	CASRADGVYGYTF
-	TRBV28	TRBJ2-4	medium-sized	TGTGCCAGCAGACTAGGGATCCTAAACATTCAGTACTTC	CASRLGILNIQYF
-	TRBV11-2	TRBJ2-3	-	TGTGCCAGCAGCTTTAATCCGACAGATACGCAGTATTTT	CASSFNPTDTQYF
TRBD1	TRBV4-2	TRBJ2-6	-	TGTGCCAGCAGCCAAGCCTCGGGGACAGCCTCTTCTCTGGCCAACGTCCTGACTTTC	CASSQASGTASSLANVLTF
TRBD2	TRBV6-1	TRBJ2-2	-	TGTGCCAGCAGTCAAGCGGGAGCGAACACCGGGGAGCTGTTTTTT	CASSQAGANTGELFF
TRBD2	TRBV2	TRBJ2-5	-	TGTGCCAGCAGAGCCGGGACTAGCGGACCAATCCTCCAAGAGACCCAGTACTTC	CASRAGTSGPILQETQYF
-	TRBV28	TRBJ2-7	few	TGTGCCAGCAGTTTAGACAGTTCCTACGAGCAGTACTTC	CASSLDSSYEQYF
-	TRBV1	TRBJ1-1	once	TGCACCAGCACCCTCGAACAGGGGGCGTACACTGAAGCTTTCTTT	CTSTLEQGAYTEAFF
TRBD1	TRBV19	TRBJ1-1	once	TGTGCCGCCAGGGGGACGGCGGGAGCTTTCTTT	CAARGTAGAFF
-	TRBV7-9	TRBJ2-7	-	TGTGCCAGCAGCCCCACGGTAGCGGAGAACGTTAGCCCCTACGAGCAGTACTTC	CASSPTVAENVSPYEQYF
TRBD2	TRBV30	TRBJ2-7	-	TGTGCCTGGAGTGCATTCGGGAGGGCAGGCTCCTACGAGCAGTACTTC	CAWSAFGRAGSYEQYF
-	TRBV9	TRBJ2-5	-	TGTGCCAGCAGCGCCACCACTTCCCAAGAGACCCAGTACTTC	CASSATTSQETQYF
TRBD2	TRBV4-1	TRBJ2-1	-	TGCGCCAGCAGCCCCCACGTCGGGGGAGGGGACGCAATGGTGCAGTTCTTC	CASSPHVGGGDAMVQFF
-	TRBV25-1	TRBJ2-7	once	TGTGCCAGCAGTGAATTAGGGGGGGGAATCTCCTACGAGCAGTACTTC	CASSELGGGISYEQYF
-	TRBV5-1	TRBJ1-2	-	TGCGCCAGCAGATTAGACAATGCCGGGCCCTATGACCCCTATGGCTACACCTTC	CASRLDNAGPYDPYGYTF
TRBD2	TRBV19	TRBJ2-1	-	TGTGCCAGTAGTATAGTTGTAGGGACTAGCGGGAGACCCCTCAATGAGCAGTTCTTC	CASSIVVGTSGRPLNEQFF
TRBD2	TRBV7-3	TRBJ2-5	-	TGTGCCAGCAGATTGAAATCCGGGACTAGCGGTACAGAGACCCAGTACTTC	CASRLKSGTSGTETQYF
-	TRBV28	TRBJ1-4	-	TGTGCCAGCAGCCTGACAGCTCTGAATGAAAAACTGTTTTTT	CASSLTALNEKLFF
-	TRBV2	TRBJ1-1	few	TGTGCCAGCAGTGAAGCAATGACATTCGGTGAAGCTTTCTTT	CASSEAMTFGEAFF
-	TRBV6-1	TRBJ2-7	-	TGTGCCAGCAGCCGGACGGACTCCTACGAGCAGTACTTC	CASSRTDSYEQYF
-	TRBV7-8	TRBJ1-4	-	TGTGCCAGCAGCCACCAGGAGAATGAAAAACTGTTTTTT	CASSHQENEKLFF
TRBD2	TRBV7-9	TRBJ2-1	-	TGTGCCAGCAGCTTAGCGTCGGTAGCGGGATACAATGAGCAGTTCTTC	CASSLASVAGYNEQFF
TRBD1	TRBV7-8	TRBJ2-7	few	TGTGCCAGCAGCTTAGTAAGAGCAGGGACAGGGGACTACGAGCAGTACTTC	CASSLVRAGTGDYEQYF
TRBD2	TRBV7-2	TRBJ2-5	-	TGTGCCAGCAGCGGATCTGGGAGGGAAACAGAGACCCAGTACTTC	CASSGSGRETETQYF